This T cell receptor beta chain stems from a study of CD8 T cells in cerebrospinal fluid in Alzheimer's disease. On the study more broadly: Clonal expansion of CSF T cells was measured with plate-based and droplet-based single-cell sequencing. Study-wide results and caveats: Expanded clones of at least 3% were commoner in Alzheimer's patients than healthy subjects.

Reprocessing the 10x single-cell sequencing reads, TCRdb reports a single entry for every CDR3 protein and omits DNA. The sample totals 1,500 to 2,000 distinct CDR3 sequences. On this clonotype itself: Its antigen is not known.

Germline loops: CDR1 SGHDN, CDR2 FVKESK. This CDR3 is built from 16 residues. V is TRBV14 and J is TRBJ2-1; TCRdb calls TRBD2, which cannot be checked without DNA. The receptor comes from a human donor in good health. The specimen was cerebrospinal fluid. The CDR3 sequence: CASSQDKASGRNEQFF.